One T cell receptor beta chain is described in this entry. The antigen it binds to is not known. It has no much larger one-base neighbor in the sample; base qualities were not kept. The library was prepared using the immunoSEQ multiplex PCR assay. TCRdb retrieved this table from immuneACCESS and kept in-frame rearrangements only. Not all clones are present; in checked studies, unresolved V genes account for under half, and no reason is known for the remainder. In all, the sample holds some 20,000 clones, and about 87% of those were seen once. 7% of the sample rests with the top ten. The trim is 10 bases for V and 5 bases for J, with a gap of 8 bases between the germline ends. From cysteine to phenylalanine, the CDR3 is 11 amino acids long. CDR3 DNA only is kept here, 33 bases in frame from base 1. As encoded in the germline V gene (reference sequence), CDR1 is LNHDA while CDR2 is SQIVND. This sample was included in a study of T cell changes during pregnancy in multiple sclerosis (dated 2019 in TCRdb). At the level of the whole study: In women with multiple sclerosis, the researchers looked at how the T cell repertoire shifted as pregnancy progressed.

This sample comprised CD8+ T cells from peripheral blood mononuclear cells, obtained in the third trimester of pregnancy. The origin of this receptor is a female donor in good health, enrolled as a control in a pregnancy study. The chain links TRBV19 with TRBJ2-2, with the D gene call left open. In nucleotides, the sequence is TGTGCCACCCTCGGTACCGGGGAGCTGTTTTTT. Translated, this is CATLGTGELFF.